This T cell receptor beta chain appears in the sequencing data of a study of radiation and T cells in renal cell carcinoma. Study background: Nephrectomy followed 15 Gy stereotactic body radiation by 4 weeks.

This CDR3 has 14 amino acids. The V segment lost 3 bases and the J segment 9 bases; nucleotides outside the gene matches: 4. Germline loops: CDR1 LGHNA, CDR2 YNFKEQ. Clones were sequenced by immunoSEQ multiplex PCR, and TCRdb holds only the in-frame ones, with some missing. Altogether tens of thousands of clones are present, around 80% being singletons, with the ten largest covering about 7.3%. Time point of the sample: baseline pretreatment blood. The treatment is: 15 Gy SBRT to primary tumor, nephrectomy 4 weeks later. The tumor was a clear cell renal cell carcinoma. V gene TRBV4-2 combines with J gene TRBJ2-2, with 10 bases matching TRBD1. The sequence came from a man aged 55 to 69 with renal cell carcinoma. Sequences were derived from blood, sampled from a patient whose treatment included radiotherapy and nephrectomy. The CDR3 protein is CASSQGQGFRELFF. CDR3 nucleotide sequence: TGTGCCAGCAGCCAGGGACAGGGGTTCCGGGAGCTGTTTTTT.